A single sample gave rise to the 14 T cell receptor beta chains below, sequenced in a study of tumor and adjacent non-tumor tissue in lung cancer. No cell sorting was done before RNA was extracted from the tissue. The library came from three nested PCR rounds adapted from ARM-PCR protocols. TCRdb re-called the multiplex PCR reads with MiXCR, one entry per CDR3 protein. The profile covers about 140,000 distinct CDR3 sequences, with roughly 66% appearing a single time and about 20% taken by the ten largest. Source material: lung tumor tissue. The receptors were sampled from a man aged 60-69 years with small cell lung cancer.

The chain combines TRBV4-1 with TRBJ2-7, with D unclear. V lost 0 bases and J 9 bases, leaving 18 bases between the germline ends. This CDR3 has 15 residues. CDR1 MGHRA and CDR2 YSYEKL come from the germline V gene. The DNA for the CDR3 is TGCGCCAGCAGCCAAGAACCCTCCTCTAGGGATCGGCAGTACTTC. Translation: CASSQEPSSRDRQYF.

As concerns this clonotype: At one boundary the junction diverges from the germline segment, which might be a read error. The gene calls are TRBV11-1 and TRBJ2-3, with 7 bases identical to TRBD2. Germline V gene data show CDR1 as SGHAT and CDR2 as FQDESV (reference sequence). The CDR3 consists of 14 residues. The CDR3 sequence is CASSPGRAVVDTQF. The DNA for the CDR3 is TGTGCCAGCAGCCCTGGGAGGGCCGTAGTAGATACGCAGTTT.

As to this clonotype: At one boundary the junction diverges from the germline segment, which might be a read error. The V gene is TRBV4-2, the J gene TRBJ2-3; the match to TRBD2 covers 10 bases. Germline V gene sequence: CDR1 LGHNA, CDR2 YNFKEQ. This CDR3 comprises 21 residues. DNA of the CDR3: TGCGCCAGCAGCCAAGATGTCAAGACTAGCGGGTACACCCGAGACCCAGATATGCAGTATTTT. It yields the protein CASSQDVKTSGYTRDPDMQYF.

J is TRBJ2-1 and V is TRBV20-1, with D perhaps TRBD2 (6 bases). The V gene's germline CDR1 is DFQATT and CDR2 SNEGSKA (reference sequence). The CDR3 sequence is 11 residues long. CDR3: CGAKGGIEQFF. CDR3 nucleotides: TGCGGAGCAAAAGGCGGGATTGAGCAGTTCTTC.

Notes on this clonotype: One end of the junction does not line up with germline, which may come from a read error. The chain links TRBV11-3 to TRBJ2-5; maybe TRBD2 (7 bases). The germline V gene encodes CDR1 SGHNT and CDR2 YENEEA. The length of the CDR3 is 13 residues. The CDR3 sequence: CTSSLEGGRTQYF. The CDR3 coding sequence is TGTACCAGCAGCTTGGAGGGGGGGCGGACCCAGTACTTC.

The chain uses TRBV4-1 and TRBJ2-5; D may be TRBD2 (6 bases). Germline V gene lookup returns CDR1 MGHRA and CDR2 YSYEKL. Trimming shortened V by 0 bases and J by 1 base, and 18 bases separated the two germline ends. The CDR3 is 18 residues long. The CDR3 coding sequence is TGCGCCAGCAGCCAAGATAGGAGGGAAAGCGGACCCCAAGAGACCCAGTACTTC. Amino acid sequence: CASSQDRRESGPQETQYF.

Only a few counts were recorded for this clonotype. The chain couples TRBV28 to TRBJ1-1; D gene ambiguous. The CDR3 totals 13 residues. CDR1 is MDHEN and CDR2 is SYDVKM in the germline V gene. The V end was cut by 7 bases, the J end by 1 base, with 10 bases between. DNA of the CDR3: TGTGCCAGCACCTTGGACGGGAACACTGAAGCTTTCTTT. It encodes CASTLDGNTEAFF.

As regards this clonotype: The CDR3 does not close with the conserved phenylalanine or tryptophan, likely indicating a read error. This chain links TRBV11-3 with TRBJ2-3; 11 bases agree with TRBD2. The CDR3 consists of 15 residues. Germline CDR1 is SGHNT and CDR2 is YENEEA. The CDR3 DNA sequence: TGTGCCAGCAGGTTCACTAGCGGGAGTTTAGATACACAGTATCTT. Translating it yields CASRFTSGSLDTQYL.

In this sample, this clonotype turned up a few times. Given a much more abundant clone one base away, this may be a read error. The rearrangement joins TRBV5-6 to TRBJ2-7; D uncertain. This CDR3 contains 14 residues. The germline V gene has CDR1 SGHDT and CDR2 YYEEEE. Written as DNA, the CDR3 is TGTGTCAGCAGCCCAAGGGTTGGTGCCTACGAGCAGTACTTC. It translates to CVSSPRVGAYEQYF.

Worth noting for this clonotype: Germline and junction disagree at one end, which may indicate a read error. V gene TRBV20-1 combines with J gene TRBJ2-7; 9 bases fit TRBD2. Germline CDR1 reads DFQATT; CDR2 reads SNEGSKA (reference sequence). This CDR3 region has 15 residues. The chain's CDR3 is CSTSGLARNPYEQYF. Here the CDR3 DNA reads TGCAGTACTAGCGGGCTAGCGAGAAACCCCTACGAGCAGTACTTC.

This clonotype was detected once. Sequence at one end of the junction differs from germline and may be a read error. The V and J genes are TRBV6-5 and TRBJ1-2; D unresolved. Germline values: CDR1 MNHEY, CDR2 SVGAGI. There are 13 residues in the CDR3. In DNA form, the CDR3 reads TGTGCCATCAGTTACCGCGGCGCCTATGGCTACACCTTC. It yields the protein CAISYRGAYGYTF.

The rearrangement joins TRBV5-1 to TRBJ2-5; D may correspond to TRBD1 or TRBD2 (6 bases each). The CDR3 has 16 residues. Trimming pared 5 bases from V and 4 bases from J, leaving 21 bases between. Germline V lookup: CDR1 SGHRS, CDR2 YFSETQ. CDR3 coding DNA: TGCGCCAGCAGGACCGGAGGGGGGTCGCATATAGAGACCCAGTACTTC. Encoded protein: CASRTGGGSHIETQYF.

The chain carries TRBV28 and TRBJ1-2, with a weak D call TRBD1 (5 bases). Germline CDR1 MDHEN, CDR2 SYDVKM. This CDR3 contains 14 residues. With 8 bases removed from V and 4 bases from J, the gap between germline ends came to 17 bases. CDR3 sequence: CASGYAGFVYGYTF. The CDR3, as DNA: TGTGCCAGCGGTTACGCAGGGTTTGTCTATGGCTACACCTTC.

The chain uses TRBV4-1 and TRBJ1-1, with a weak D call TRBD1 (5 bases). V was shortened by 2 bases and J by 0 bases, with 7 bases between the two germline ends. Germline V gene sequence: CDR1 MGHRA, CDR2 YSYEKL. The CDR3 has 14 residues. Here the CDR3 reads CASSQKDMNTEAFF. The CDR3 nucleotides are TGCGCCAGCAGCCAAAAGGACATGAACACTGAAGCTTTCTTT.